This T cell receptor (beta chain) appears in the sequencing data of a study of metastatic and nonmetastatic thyroid tumors. No treatment had been given to any patient before thyroid surgery. Trimming removed 6 bases from V and 5 bases from J; junction bases left unmatched: 6. This CDR3 comprises 14 residues. CDR1 is MNHNS and CDR2 is SASEGT in the germline V gene. Authors' analysis steps: The study took CDR3 differences across clinicopathological groups and made a distant-metastasis classifier for papillary thyroid cancer from them. TCRdb reprocessed the PCR reads using MiXCR. It is TCRdb's table, rather than the study itself, that gives the V and J calls and clone size. The sample has 12,000 or so clones, 24% seen once. Study results and caveats: It was reportedly found that TCR beta diversity was significantly higher in malignant thyroid tumors than in benign nodules, a difference seen in both blood and tumor samples.

In its sample, this clone was seen many times. No antigen is known for it. Specimen: blood. The clonotype originates from a male donor with papillary thyroid cancer or a benign thyroid nodule (not recorded which). Some clones in this sample may be carry-over from other donors' samples. The J gene is TRBJ2-5, the V gene TRBV6-1; TRBD2 aligns across 10 bases. This CDR3 is CASRAGGPGETQYF. CDR3 nucleotide sequence: TGTGCCAGCAGAGCGGGAGGGCCTGGGGAGACCCAGTACTTC.